What follows are 20 T cell receptor beta chains derived from one specimen sequenced in a study of cytomegalovirus exposure and HLA in healthy donors. The PCR was carried out with 60 Vbeta primers and 13 Jbeta primers. TCRdb's copy holds only in-frame clones and misses some; the assay was immunoSEQ multiplex PCR. The sample consists of about 140,000 clones, approximately 71% of them appearing once. The sample was PBMCs. These receptor sequences come from a man younger than 45 in good health and CMV-seropositive.

V is TRBV10-2 and J is TRBJ2-7; tentatively, D is TRBD1 (5 bases). Germline V gives CDR1 WSHSY, CDR2 SAAADI. The CDR3 has 13 amino acids. Trimming left V 2 bases short and J 4 bases short, with 9 bases between. The CDR3 loop is CASSEGARYEQYF. The CDR3 DNA is TGCGCCAGCAGTGAGGGGGCGCGGTACGAGCAGTACTTC.

The chain joins TRBV14 to TRBJ2-7; TRBD2 is a possible D gene (7 bases). The germline V gene encodes CDR1 SGHDN and CDR2 FVKESK. The length of the CDR3 is 15 residues. The V end was cut by 3 bases, the J end by 0 bases, with 12 bases between. The CDR3 here is CASSQGGAHSYEQYF. The CDR3 bases are TGTGCCAGCAGCCAGGGGGGGGCTCACTCCTACGAGCAGTACTTC.

The J gene is TRBJ2-7, the V gene TRBV7-9; no clear D. This CDR3 has 14 amino acids. From germline, CDR1 is SEHNR and CDR2 FQNEAQ (reference sequence). V lost 1 base to trimming and J lost 4 bases, with 11 bases between them. The CDR3 sequence: CASSLEQSQYEQYF. CDR3 DNA: TGTGCCAGCAGCTTAGAACAGAGTCAGTACGAGCAGTACTTC. The full variable domain, its missing parts supplied by reference TRBV7-9 and TRBJ2-7, is DTGVSQNPRHKITKRGQNVTFRCDPISEHNRLYWYRQTLGQGPEFLTYFQNEAQLEKSRLLSDRFSAERPKGSFSTLEIQRTEQGDSAMYLCASSLEQSQYEQYFGPGTRLTVT.

The genes are TRBV6-5 and TRBJ2-7, with 10 bases fitting TRBD2. Germline values: CDR1 MNHEY, CDR2 SVGAGI. The CDR3 spans 16 residues. V dropped 2 bases and J dropped 0; count of bases not matched to a gene: 4. The CDR3 DNA sequence: TGTGCCAGCAGTTACCAAGCGGGAGGGCCCTCCTACGAGCAGTACTTC. Its protein is CASSYQAGGPSYEQYF.

The genes are TRBV18 and TRBJ2-3, with D perhaps TRBD2 (6 bases). CDR3 length: 16 amino acids. The germline gives CDR1 KGHSH, CDR2 LQKENI. V dropped 1 base and J dropped 1 base, with 12 bases sitting between them. Written as DNA, the CDR3 is TGTGCCAGCTCACCACGATCTAGCGTCGGCACAGATACGCAGTATTTT. This gives the protein CASSPRSSVGTDTQYF.

This chain connects TRBV19 to TRBJ2-1; maybe TRBD2 (7 bases). From germline, CDR1 is LNHDA and CDR2 SQIVND (reference sequence). This CDR3 contains 15 residues. V shed 5 bases and J shed 9 bases, with 20 bases lying between them. The chain's CDR3 is CASSVRGGAGGEQFF. CDR3 nucleotide sequence: TGTGCCAGTAGTGTCAGGGGAGGGGCAGGTGGTGAGCAGTTCTTC.

The rearrangement joins TRBV29-1 to TRBJ2-5; maybe TRBD2 (6 bases). The CDR3 is 15 amino acids. The V gene's germline CDR1 is SQVTM and CDR2 ANQGSEA. The V gene lost 4 bases and the J gene lost 5 bases, with 20 bases spanning the gap. The CDR3 bases are TGCAGCGTTGGTAAAACGGGAGAAGGGTGGGAGACCCAGTACTTC. Encoded protein: CSVGKTGEGWETQYF.

This clone turned up a few times. J is TRBJ2-5 and V is TRBV7-2, with a weak D call TRBD2 (5 bases). Germline V CDR1 and CDR2: SGHTA, FQGNSA. This CDR3 is 16 amino acids long. Between the trimmed V and J ends, which lost 5 bases and 7 bases, there was a span of 23 bases. The CDR3 loop is CASSAPGIQNLGTQYF. The CDR3 DNA reads TGTGCCAGCAGCGCTCCCGGGATTCAAAACTTGGGGACCCAGTACTTC. The entire variable domain, with the rest obtained from reference TRBV7-2 and TRBJ2-5, is as follows: GAGVSQSPSNKVTEKGKDVELRCDPISGHTALYWYRQSLGQGLEFLIYFQGNSAPDKSGLPSDRFSAERTGGSVSTLTIQRTQQEDSAVYLCASSAPGIQNLGTQYFGPGTRLLVL.

The chain uses TRBV28 and TRBJ1-1; D is unclear. Trimming removed 4 bases from V and 11 bases from J, with 11 bases in between. This CDR3 is 11 amino acids long. CDR1 MDHEN and CDR2 SYDVKM come from the germline V gene. The CDR3 sequence is CASSYSRRAFF. CDR3 DNA sequence: TGTGCCAGCAGTTATTCCCGCCGGGCTTTCTTT.

The rearrangement links TRBV12-5 to TRBJ1-2; 8 nucleotides line up with TRBD1. V dropped 4 bases and J dropped 6; count of bases not matched to a gene: 19. Germline values: CDR1 LGHNT, CDR2 FRNRAP. This CDR3 comprises 18 residues. The CDR3 DNA reads as TGTGCTAGTGGTTCGGACCTCCGGGACAGGAGCCTCTTAAATGGCTACACCTTC. Residues: CASGSDLRDRSLLNGYTF.

This chain uses TRBV19 with TRBJ2-1, with a possible D match to TRBD1 (5 bases). This CDR3 spans 14 amino acids. Looked up from germline, CDR1 is LNHDA and CDR2 is SQIVND (reference sequence). Trimming took 2 bases from V and 6 from J, leaving 11 bases between them. The CDR3 loop is CASSITRDGNEQFF. CDR3 in DNA: TGTGCCAGTAGTATAACCAGGGATGGCAATGAGCAGTTCTTC.

J is TRBJ2-7 and V is TRBV9; TRBD1 is a possible D gene (6 bases). With 2 bases removed from V and 0 bases from J, the gap between germline ends came to 9 bases. Germline loops: CDR1 SGDLS, CDR2 YYNGEE. The CDR3 is made up of 14 amino acids. CDR3 sequence (DNA): TGTGCCAGCAGCGTGCAGACAGGCTCCTACGAGCAGTACTTC. Amino acid sequence: CASSVQTGSYEQYF.

This rearrangement joins TRBV5-1 to TRBJ2-3; TRBD2 might be the D (6 bases). Trimming pared 4 bases from V and 5 bases from J, leaving 11 bases between. This CDR3 region has 13 residues. Germline assignment: CDR1 SGHRS and CDR2 YFSETQ. The CDR3: CASSIGGIDTQYF. The CDR3 nucleotides are TGCGCCAGCAGCATTGGGGGGATAGATACGCAGTATTTT.

This clone was found once. The gene calls are TRBV9 and TRBJ2-5, with 7 bases fitting TRBD1. The J call may not be correct, given that the DNA end is closer to TRBJ2-7. Germline V lookup: CDR1 SGDLS, CDR2 YYNGEE. CDR3 length: 15 residues. The CDR3 bases are TGTGCCAGCAGCGTTTCATGGGACAGCTTCTACGAGCAGTACTTC. It codes for CASSVSWDSFYEQYF.

J is TRBJ1-3 and V is TRBV4-2; D not certain. Germline V gene sequence: CDR1 LGHNA, CDR2 YNFKEQ. Trimming shortened V by 1 base and J by 2 bases, and 21 bases separated the two germline ends. This CDR3 is 19 amino acids long. CDR3 sequence: CASSQVAGVPFFAGNTIYF. The CDR3 nucleotides read TGTGCCAGCAGCCAAGTAGCGGGTGTACCTTTCTTTGCTGGAAACACCATATATTTT.

The rearrangement uses TRBV6-1 and TRBJ2-7; 7 bases are shared with TRBD1. CDR1 is MNHNS and CDR2 is SASEGT in the germline V gene. V trimming: 6 bases; J trimming: 1 base; junction bases outside the gene matches: 0. The CDR3 is 12 amino acids. The CDR3 spells CASRQGSYEQYF. CDR3 nucleotide sequence: TGTGCCAGCAGACAGGGGTCCTACGAGCAGTACTTC.

This clone was seen once. The V call is TRBV28, the J call TRBJ1-1; no firm D call. Germline V gene lookup returns CDR1 MDHEN and CDR2 SYDVKM. The CDR3 has 12 amino acids. V was clipped by 7 bases and J by 6 bases, with 12 bases between them. CDR3 nucleotide sequence: TGTGCCAGCACCACCCGGTACGCTGAAGCTTTCTTT. Translated: CASTTRYAEAFF.

This clone was counted once. The same CDR3 is also encoded by other DNA sequences in this sample. The V call is TRBV11-2, the J call TRBJ2-7, with D unclear. Deletions cut 4 bases from V and 4 bases from J, with 5 bases between. The CDR3 has 11 amino acids. Germline CDR1 is SGHAT and CDR2 is FQNNGV. The CDR3 loop reads CASSSQYEQYF. DNA for the CDR3: TGTGCCAGCAGCTCGCAGTACGAGCAGTACTTC.

The chain is built from TRBV5-1 and TRBJ2-7; 8 nucleotides line up with TRBD1. Losses at the gene ends were 4 bases for V and 0 bases for J; bases not matched to a gene: 6. From germline, CDR1 is SGHRS and CDR2 YFSETQ. CDR3 length equals 15 residues. CDR3 amino acids: CASSTGGGSSYEQYF. CDR3 coding DNA: TGCGCCAGCAGCACAGGGGGTGGGAGCTCCTACGAGCAGTACTTC.

The rearrangement links TRBV28 to TRBJ2-7; maybe TRBD1 (6 bases). V was cut by 8 bases and J by 0 bases, with 14 bases left in between. Germline values: CDR1 MDHEN, CDR2 SYDVKM. This CDR3 region has 14 residues. DNA for the CDR3: TGTGCCAGCGGGGTGAGGGGGAGCTCCTACGAGCAGTACTTC. It is translated as CASGVRGSSYEQYF.